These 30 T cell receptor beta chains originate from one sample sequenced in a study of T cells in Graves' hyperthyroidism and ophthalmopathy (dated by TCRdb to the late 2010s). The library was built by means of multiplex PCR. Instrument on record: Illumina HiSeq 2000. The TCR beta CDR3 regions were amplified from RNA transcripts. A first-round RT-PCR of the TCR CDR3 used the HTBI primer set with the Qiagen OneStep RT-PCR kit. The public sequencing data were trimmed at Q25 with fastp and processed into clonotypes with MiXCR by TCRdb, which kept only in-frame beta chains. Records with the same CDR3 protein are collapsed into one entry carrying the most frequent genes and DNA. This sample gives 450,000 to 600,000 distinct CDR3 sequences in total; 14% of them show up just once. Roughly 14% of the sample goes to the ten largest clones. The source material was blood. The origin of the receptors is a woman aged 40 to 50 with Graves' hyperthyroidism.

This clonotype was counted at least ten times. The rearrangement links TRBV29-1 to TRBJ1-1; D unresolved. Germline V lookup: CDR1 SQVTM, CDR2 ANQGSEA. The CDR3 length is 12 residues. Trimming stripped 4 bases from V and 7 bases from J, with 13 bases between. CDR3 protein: CSVVGQENEAFF. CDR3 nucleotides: TGCAGCGTTGTAGGGCAGGAGAATGAAGCTTTCTTT.

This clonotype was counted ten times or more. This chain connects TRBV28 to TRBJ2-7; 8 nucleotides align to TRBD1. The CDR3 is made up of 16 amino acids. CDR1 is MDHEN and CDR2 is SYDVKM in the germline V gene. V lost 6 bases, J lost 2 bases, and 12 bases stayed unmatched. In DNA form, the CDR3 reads TGTGCCAGCAGGCCGGTACGGACAGGGCCCCCCTACGAGCAGTACTTC. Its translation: CASRPVRTGPPYEQYF. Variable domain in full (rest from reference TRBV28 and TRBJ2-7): DVKVTQSSRYLVKRTGEKVFLECVQDMDHENMFWYRQDPGLGLRLIYFSYDVKMKEKGDIPEGYSVSREKKERFSLILESASTNQTSMYLCASRPVRTGPPYEQYFGPGTRLTVT.

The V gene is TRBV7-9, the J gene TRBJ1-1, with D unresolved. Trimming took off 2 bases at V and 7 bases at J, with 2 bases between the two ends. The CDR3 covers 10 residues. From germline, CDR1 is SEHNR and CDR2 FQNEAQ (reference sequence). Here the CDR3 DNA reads TGTGCCAGCAGCTTAAATGAAGCTTTCTTT. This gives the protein CASSLNEAFF.

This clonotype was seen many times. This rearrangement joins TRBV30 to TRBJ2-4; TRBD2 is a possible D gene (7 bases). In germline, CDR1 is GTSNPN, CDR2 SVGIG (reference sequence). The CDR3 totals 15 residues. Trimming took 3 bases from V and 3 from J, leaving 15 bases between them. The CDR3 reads CAWSIGGAHKNIQYF. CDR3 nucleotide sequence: TGTGCCTGGAGCATAGGGGGGGCACACAAAAACATTCAGTACTTC. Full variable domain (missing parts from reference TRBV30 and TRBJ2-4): SQTIHQWPATLVQPVGSPLSLECTVEGTSNPNLYWYRQAAGRGLQLLFYSVGIGQISSEVPQNLSASRPQDRQFILSSKKLLLSDSGFYLCAWSIGGAHKNIQYFGAGTRLSVL.

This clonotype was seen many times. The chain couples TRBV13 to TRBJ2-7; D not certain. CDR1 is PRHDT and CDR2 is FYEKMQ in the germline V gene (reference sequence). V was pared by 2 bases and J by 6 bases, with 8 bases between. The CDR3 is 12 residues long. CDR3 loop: CASSLRYGEQYF. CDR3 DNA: TGTGCCAGCAGCTTAAGGTATGGCGAGCAGTACTTC.

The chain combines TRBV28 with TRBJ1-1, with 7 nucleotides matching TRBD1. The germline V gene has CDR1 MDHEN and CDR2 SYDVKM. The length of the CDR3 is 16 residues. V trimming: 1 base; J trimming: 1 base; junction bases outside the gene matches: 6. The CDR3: CASSLLTGQQNTEAFF. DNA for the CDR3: TGTGCCAGCAGTTTATTGACAGGGCAGCAGAACACTGAAGCTTTCTTT.

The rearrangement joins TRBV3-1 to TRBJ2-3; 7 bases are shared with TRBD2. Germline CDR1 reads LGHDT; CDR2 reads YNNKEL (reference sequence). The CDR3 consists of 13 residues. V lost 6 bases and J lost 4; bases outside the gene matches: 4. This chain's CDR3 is CASSRGSPDTQYF. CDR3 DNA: TGTGCCAGCAGTCGCGGGAGCCCAGATACGCAGTATTTT.

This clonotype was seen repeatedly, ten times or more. The DNA for the CDR3 is TGTGCCAGCAGCCCAAGGACGGGAGGAGGGGTCGAGCAGTACTTC. It translates to CASSPRTGGGVEQYF. V is TRBV13 and J is TRBJ2-7; 7 nucleotides match TRBD2. Germline CDR1 is PRHDT and CDR2 is FYEKMQ (reference sequence). The CDR3 loop spans 15 amino acids. Trimming at V came to 5 bases and at J to 6 bases, leaving 13 bases not matched to a gene.

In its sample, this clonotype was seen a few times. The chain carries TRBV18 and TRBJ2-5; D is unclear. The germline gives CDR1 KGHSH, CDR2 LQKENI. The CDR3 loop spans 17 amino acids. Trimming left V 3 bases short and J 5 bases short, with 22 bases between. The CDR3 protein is CASSPSDGDSLGETQYF. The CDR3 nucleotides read TGTGCCAGCTCACCCAGCGACGGAGATTCCCTTGGGGAGACCCAGTACTTC.

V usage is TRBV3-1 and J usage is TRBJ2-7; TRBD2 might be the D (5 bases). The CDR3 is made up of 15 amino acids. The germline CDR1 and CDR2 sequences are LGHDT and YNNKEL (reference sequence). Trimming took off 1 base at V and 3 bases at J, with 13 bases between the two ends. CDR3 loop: CASSQAPLDYYEQYF. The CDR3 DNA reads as TGTGCCAGCAGCCAAGCACCATTAGACTACTACGAGCAGTACTTC.

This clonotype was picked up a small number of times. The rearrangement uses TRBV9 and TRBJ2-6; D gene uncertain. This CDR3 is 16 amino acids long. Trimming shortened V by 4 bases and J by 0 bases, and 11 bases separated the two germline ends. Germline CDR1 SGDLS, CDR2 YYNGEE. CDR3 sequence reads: CASSLDPFSGANVLTF. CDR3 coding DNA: TGTGCCAGCAGCTTGGATCCGTTCTCTGGGGCCAACGTCCTGACTTTC. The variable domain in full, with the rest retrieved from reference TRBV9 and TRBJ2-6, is DSGVTQTPKHLITATGQRVTLRCSPRSGDLSVYWYQQSLDQGLQFLIQYYNGEERAKGNILERFSAQQFPDLHSELNLSSLELGDSALYFCASSLDPFSGANVLTFGAGSRLTVL.

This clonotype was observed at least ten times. DNA for the CDR3: TGTGCCAGCAGGGAGGGGACCGCTAACTATGGCTACACCTTC. As protein: CASREGTANYGYTF. The chain recombines TRBV5-5 with TRBJ1-2; maybe TRBD1 (5 bases). This CDR3 is built from 14 residues. Germline-derived CDR1 and CDR2 are SGHKS and YYEKEE (reference sequence). Trimming took off 5 bases at V and 0 bases at J, with 11 bases between the two ends.

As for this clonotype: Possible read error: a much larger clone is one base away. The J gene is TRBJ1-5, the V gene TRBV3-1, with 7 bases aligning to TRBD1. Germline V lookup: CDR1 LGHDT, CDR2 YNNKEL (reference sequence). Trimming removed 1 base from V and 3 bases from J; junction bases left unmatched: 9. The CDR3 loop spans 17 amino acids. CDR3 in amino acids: CASSQVGDSPYNQPQHF. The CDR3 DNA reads TGTGCCAGCAGCCAAGTTGGGGACAGCCCCTACAATCAGCCCCAGCATTTT. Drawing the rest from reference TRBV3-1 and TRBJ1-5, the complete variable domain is DTAVSQTPKYLVTQMGNDKSIKCEQNLGHDTMYWYKQDSKKFLKIMFSYNNKELIINETVPNRFSPKSPDKAHLNLHINSLELGDSAVYFCASSQVGDSPYNQPQHFGDGTRLSIL.

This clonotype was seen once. Here the CDR3 reads CASSQAQQGIQYF. The CDR3 DNA sequence: TGCGCCAGCAGCCAGGCCCAACAAGGCATTCAGTACTTC. The V call is TRBV4-1, the J call TRBJ2-4; D is unresolved. The CDR3 has 13 amino acids. Germline CDR1 reads MGHRA; CDR2 reads YSYEKL. V lost 3 bases and J 9 bases, leaving 12 bases between the germline ends.

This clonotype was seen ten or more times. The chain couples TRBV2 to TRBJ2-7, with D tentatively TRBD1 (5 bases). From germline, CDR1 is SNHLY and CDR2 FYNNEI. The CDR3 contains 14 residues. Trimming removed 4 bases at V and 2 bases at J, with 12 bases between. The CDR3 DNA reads TGTGCCAGCAGTGGTGACAGAATAACCTACGAGCAGTACTTC. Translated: CASSGDRITYEQYF.

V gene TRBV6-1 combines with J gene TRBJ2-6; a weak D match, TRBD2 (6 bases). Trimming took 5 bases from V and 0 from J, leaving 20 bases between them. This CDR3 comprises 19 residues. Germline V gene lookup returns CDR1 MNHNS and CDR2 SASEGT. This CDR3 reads CASSPQGVGGYSGANVLTF. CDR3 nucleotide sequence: TGTGCCAGCAGTCCTCAAGGGGTGGGGGGTTACTCTGGGGCCAACGTCCTGACTTTC.

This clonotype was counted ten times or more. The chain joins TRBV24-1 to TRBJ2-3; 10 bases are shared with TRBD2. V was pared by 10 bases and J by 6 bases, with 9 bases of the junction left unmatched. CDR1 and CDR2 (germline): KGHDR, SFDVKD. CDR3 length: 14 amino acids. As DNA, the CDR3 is TGTGCCACATTTGTTGGGGGACTAGCGGATACGCAGTATTTT. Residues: CATFVGGLADTQYF.

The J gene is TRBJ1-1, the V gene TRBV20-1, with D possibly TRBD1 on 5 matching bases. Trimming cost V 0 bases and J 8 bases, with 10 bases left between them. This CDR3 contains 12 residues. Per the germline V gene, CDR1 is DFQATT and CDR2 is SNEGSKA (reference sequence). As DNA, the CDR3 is TGCAGTGCTAGAGATGGGGCAGTCGAAGCTTTCTTT. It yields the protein CSARDGAVEAFF.

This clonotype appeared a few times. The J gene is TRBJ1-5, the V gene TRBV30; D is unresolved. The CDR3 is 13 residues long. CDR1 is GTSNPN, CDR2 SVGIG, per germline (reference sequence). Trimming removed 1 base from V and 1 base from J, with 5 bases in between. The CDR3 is CAWSERSNQPQHF. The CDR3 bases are TGTGCCTGGAGTGAGAGGAGCAATCAGCCCCAGCATTTT. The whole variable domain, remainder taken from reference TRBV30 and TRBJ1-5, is SQTIHQWPATLVQPVGSPLSLECTVEGTSNPNLYWYRQAAGRGLQLLFYSVGIGQISSEVPQNLSASRPQDRQFILSSKKLLLSDSGFYLCAWSERSNQPQHFGDGTRLSIL.

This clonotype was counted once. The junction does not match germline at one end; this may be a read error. The CDR3 protein is CASSVDGAVKGKLFF. The CDR3 DNA sequence: TGTGCCAGTAGTGTAGACGGGGCCGTCAAGGGAAAACTGTTTTTT. The rearrangement uses TRBV19 and TRBJ1-4, with D perhaps matching TRBD1 (5 bases). This CDR3 has 15 amino acids. Germline V gene lookup returns CDR1 LNHDA and CDR2 SQIVND (reference sequence).

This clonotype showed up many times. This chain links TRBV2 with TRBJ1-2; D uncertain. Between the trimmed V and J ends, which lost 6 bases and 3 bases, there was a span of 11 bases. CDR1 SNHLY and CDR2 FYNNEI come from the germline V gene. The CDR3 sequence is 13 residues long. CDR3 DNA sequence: TGTGCCAGCAGCGCGCAGGAACACTATGGCTACACCTTC. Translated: CASSAQEHYGYTF.

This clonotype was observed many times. CDR3 protein: CSASSAALASQGTQYF. The CDR3 nucleotides are TGCAGTGCTAGTTCTGCGGCGCTAGCGTCCCAGGGGACCCAGTACTTC. This sequence joins TRBV20-1 and TRBJ2-5; weak D call: TRBD2 (6 bases). CDR1 and CDR2 (germline): DFQATT, SNEGSKA (reference sequence). The CDR3 has 16 amino acids. V was cut by 3 bases and J by 7 bases, with 24 bases left in between.

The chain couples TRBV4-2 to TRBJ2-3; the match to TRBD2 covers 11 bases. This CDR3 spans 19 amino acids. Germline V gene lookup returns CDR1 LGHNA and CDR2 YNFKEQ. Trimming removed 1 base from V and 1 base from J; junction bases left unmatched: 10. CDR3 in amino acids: CASSQGLAGGVARTDTQYF. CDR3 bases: TGTGCCAGCAGCCAAGGTTTAGCGGGAGGGGTGGCGCGCACAGATACGCAGTATTTT.

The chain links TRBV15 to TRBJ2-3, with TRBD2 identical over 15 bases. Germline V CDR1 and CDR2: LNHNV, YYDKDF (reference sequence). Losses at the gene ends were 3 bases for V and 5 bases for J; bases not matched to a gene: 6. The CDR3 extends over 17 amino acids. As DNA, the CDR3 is TGTGCCACCAGCAGGTTATTGGGACTAGCGGGGGGAGATACGCAGTATTTT. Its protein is CATSRLLGLAGGDTQYF.

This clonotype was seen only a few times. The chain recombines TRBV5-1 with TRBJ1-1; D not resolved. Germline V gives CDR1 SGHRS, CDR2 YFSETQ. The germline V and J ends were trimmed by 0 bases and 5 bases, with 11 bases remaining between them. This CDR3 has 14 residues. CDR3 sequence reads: CASSLGDMRTEAFF. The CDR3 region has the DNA TGCGCCAGCAGCTTGGGGGATATGAGGACTGAAGCTTTCTTT.

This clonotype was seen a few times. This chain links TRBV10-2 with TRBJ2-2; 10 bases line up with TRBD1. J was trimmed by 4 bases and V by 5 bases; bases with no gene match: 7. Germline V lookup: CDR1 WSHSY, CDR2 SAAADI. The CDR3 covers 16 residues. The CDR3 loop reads CASSNAGTGVTGELFF. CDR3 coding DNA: TGCGCCAGCAGTAACGCCGGGACAGGGGTCACCGGGGAGCTGTTTTTT.

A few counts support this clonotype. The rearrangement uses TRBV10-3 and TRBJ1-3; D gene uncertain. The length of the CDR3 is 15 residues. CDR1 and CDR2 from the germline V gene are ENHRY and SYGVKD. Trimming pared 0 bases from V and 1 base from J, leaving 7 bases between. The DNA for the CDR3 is TGTGCCATCAGTGAGTCGAACGGTTCTGGAAACACCATATATTTT. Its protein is CAISESNGSGNTIYF.

The CDR3 DNA sequence: TGTGCCAGCAGTCGCAGAACGACAGGGCCAGGAGAGACCCAGTACTTC. As protein: CASSRRTTGPGETQYF. The chain is built from TRBV28 and TRBJ2-5, with 7 bases lining up with TRBD1. This CDR3 spans 16 amino acids. The germline V gene encodes CDR1 MDHEN and CDR2 SYDVKM. The J segment lost 4 bases and the V segment lost 5 bases, leaving 13 bases of the junction unmatched.

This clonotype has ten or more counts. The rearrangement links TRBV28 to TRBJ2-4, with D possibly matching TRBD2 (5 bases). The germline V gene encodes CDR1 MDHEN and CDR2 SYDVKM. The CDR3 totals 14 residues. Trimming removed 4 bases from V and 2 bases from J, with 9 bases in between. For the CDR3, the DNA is TGTGCCAGCAGTTCGGGGTCGTCCAAAAACATTCAGTACTTC. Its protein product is CASSSGSSKNIQYF.

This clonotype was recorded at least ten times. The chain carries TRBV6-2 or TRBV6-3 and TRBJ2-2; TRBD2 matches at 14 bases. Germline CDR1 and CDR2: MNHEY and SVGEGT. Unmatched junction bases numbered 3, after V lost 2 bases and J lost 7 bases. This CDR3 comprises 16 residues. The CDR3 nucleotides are TGTGCCAGCAGTTACGGGACTAGCGGGAGTCTCGGGGAGCTGTTTTTT. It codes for CASSYGTSGSLGELFF.